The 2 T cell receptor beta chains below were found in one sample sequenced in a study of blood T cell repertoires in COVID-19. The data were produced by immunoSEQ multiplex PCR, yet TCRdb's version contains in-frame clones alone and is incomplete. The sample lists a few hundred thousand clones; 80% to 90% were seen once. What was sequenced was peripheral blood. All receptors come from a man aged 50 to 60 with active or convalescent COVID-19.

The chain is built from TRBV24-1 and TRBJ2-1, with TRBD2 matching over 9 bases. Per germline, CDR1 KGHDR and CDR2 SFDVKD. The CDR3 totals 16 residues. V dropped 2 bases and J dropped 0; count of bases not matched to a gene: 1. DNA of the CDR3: TGTGCCACCAGTGATTATAGCGGGAGCTCCTACAATGAGCAGTTCTTC. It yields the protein CATSDYSGSSYNEQFF.

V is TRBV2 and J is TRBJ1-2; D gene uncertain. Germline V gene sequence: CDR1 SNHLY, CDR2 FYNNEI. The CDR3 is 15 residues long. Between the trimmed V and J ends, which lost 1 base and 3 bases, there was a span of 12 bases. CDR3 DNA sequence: TGTGCCAGCAGTGAAGGGGCTGAGTCCGACTATGGCTACACCTTC. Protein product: CASSEGAESDYGYTF. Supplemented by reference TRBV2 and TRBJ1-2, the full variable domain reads EPEVTQTPSHQVTQMGQEVILRCVPISNHLYFYWYRQILGQKVEFLVSFYNNEISEKSEIFDDQFSVERPDGSNFTLKIRSTKLEDSAMYFCASSEGAESDYGYTFGSGTRLTVV.